Listed below are T cell receptor beta chains from one sample, sequenced in a study of cytomegalovirus exposure and HLA in healthy donors. This table comes from immunoSEQ multiplex PCR, and its TCRdb copy is limited to in-frame clones, with some not included. The sample records some 140,000 clones, about three quarters being singletons. The sample comprised PBMCs. These receptors originate from a woman aged 18-35 years in good health and CMV-seronegative. The CDR3 runs from the conserved cysteine through the conserved F or W. The order of the fields is V gene, clone size, D gene, CDR3 length, J gene, CDR3 protein, CDR3 DNA. The D gene is left open where the match is weak. Some rows mark clone size as missing; the rest say once, few, many or name a class of expanded clone.

v_call: TRBV30
clone_size: .
d_call: .
cdr3_length: 11
j_call: TRBJ2-1
cdr3_aa: CACLGTPSSFF
cdr3_nt: TGTGCCTGCCTGGGGACACCATCCAGCTTCTTC

v_call: TRBV4-1
clone_size: .
d_call: .
cdr3_length: 15
j_call: TRBJ2-7
cdr3_aa: CASSQVLEEYYEQYF
cdr3_nt: TGCGCCAGCAGCCAAGTTCTGGAGGAGTACTACGAGCAGTACTTC

v_call: TRBV5-1
clone_size: .
d_call: TRBD1
cdr3_length: 16
j_call: TRBJ1-1
cdr3_aa: CASSLQGAGLNTEAFF
cdr3_nt: TGCGCCAGCAGCTTGCAGGGGGCAGGGTTGAACACTGAAGCTTTCTTT

v_call: TRBV9
clone_size: .
d_call: .
cdr3_length: 16
j_call: TRBJ2-1
cdr3_aa: CASSVFEASAYNEQFF
cdr3_nt: TGTGCCAGCAGCGTTTTCGAGGCTAGCGCGTACAATGAGCAGTTCTTC

v_call: TRBV18
clone_size: .
d_call: TRBD1
cdr3_length: 16
j_call: TRBJ1-2
cdr3_aa: CASSPPGQGANYGYTF
cdr3_nt: TGTGCCAGCTCACCACCGGGACAGGGGGCTAACTATGGCTACACCTTC

v_call: TRBV18
clone_size: .
d_call: TRBD2
cdr3_length: 16
j_call: TRBJ2-5
cdr3_aa: CASSPRPAGFQETQYF
cdr3_nt: TGTGCCAGCTCACCACGCCCAGCGGGGTTCCAAGAGACCCAGTACTTC

v_call: TRBV29-1
clone_size: .
d_call: TRBD2
cdr3_length: 14
j_call: TRBJ2-2
cdr3_aa: CSVWSSGYTGELFF
cdr3_nt: TGCAGCGTTTGGTCTAGCGGCTACACCGGGGAGCTGTTTTTT

v_call: TRBV11-2
clone_size: .
d_call: .
cdr3_length: 14
j_call: TRBJ2-3
cdr3_aa: CASSFTRETDTQYF
cdr3_nt: TGTGCCAGCAGCTTCACGAGAGAGACAGATACGCAGTATTTT

v_call: TRBV5-1
clone_size: few
d_call: .
cdr3_length: 15
j_call: TRBJ1-1
cdr3_aa: CASRLGREMNTEAFF
cdr3_nt: TGCGCCAGCAGATTGGGACGGGAGATGAACACTGAAGCTTTCTTT

v_call: TRBV12-5
clone_size: .
d_call: .
cdr3_length: 14
j_call: TRBJ2-1
cdr3_aa: CATTIGASYNEQFF
cdr3_nt: TGTGCTACCACAATTGGGGCCTCCTACAATGAGCAGTTCTTC

v_call: TRBV5-4
clone_size: .
d_call: TRBD2
cdr3_length: 15
j_call: TRBJ2-3
cdr3_aa: CASSSTSGTTDTQYF
cdr3_nt: TGTGCCAGCAGCTCTACTAGCGGGACCACAGATACGCAGTATTTT